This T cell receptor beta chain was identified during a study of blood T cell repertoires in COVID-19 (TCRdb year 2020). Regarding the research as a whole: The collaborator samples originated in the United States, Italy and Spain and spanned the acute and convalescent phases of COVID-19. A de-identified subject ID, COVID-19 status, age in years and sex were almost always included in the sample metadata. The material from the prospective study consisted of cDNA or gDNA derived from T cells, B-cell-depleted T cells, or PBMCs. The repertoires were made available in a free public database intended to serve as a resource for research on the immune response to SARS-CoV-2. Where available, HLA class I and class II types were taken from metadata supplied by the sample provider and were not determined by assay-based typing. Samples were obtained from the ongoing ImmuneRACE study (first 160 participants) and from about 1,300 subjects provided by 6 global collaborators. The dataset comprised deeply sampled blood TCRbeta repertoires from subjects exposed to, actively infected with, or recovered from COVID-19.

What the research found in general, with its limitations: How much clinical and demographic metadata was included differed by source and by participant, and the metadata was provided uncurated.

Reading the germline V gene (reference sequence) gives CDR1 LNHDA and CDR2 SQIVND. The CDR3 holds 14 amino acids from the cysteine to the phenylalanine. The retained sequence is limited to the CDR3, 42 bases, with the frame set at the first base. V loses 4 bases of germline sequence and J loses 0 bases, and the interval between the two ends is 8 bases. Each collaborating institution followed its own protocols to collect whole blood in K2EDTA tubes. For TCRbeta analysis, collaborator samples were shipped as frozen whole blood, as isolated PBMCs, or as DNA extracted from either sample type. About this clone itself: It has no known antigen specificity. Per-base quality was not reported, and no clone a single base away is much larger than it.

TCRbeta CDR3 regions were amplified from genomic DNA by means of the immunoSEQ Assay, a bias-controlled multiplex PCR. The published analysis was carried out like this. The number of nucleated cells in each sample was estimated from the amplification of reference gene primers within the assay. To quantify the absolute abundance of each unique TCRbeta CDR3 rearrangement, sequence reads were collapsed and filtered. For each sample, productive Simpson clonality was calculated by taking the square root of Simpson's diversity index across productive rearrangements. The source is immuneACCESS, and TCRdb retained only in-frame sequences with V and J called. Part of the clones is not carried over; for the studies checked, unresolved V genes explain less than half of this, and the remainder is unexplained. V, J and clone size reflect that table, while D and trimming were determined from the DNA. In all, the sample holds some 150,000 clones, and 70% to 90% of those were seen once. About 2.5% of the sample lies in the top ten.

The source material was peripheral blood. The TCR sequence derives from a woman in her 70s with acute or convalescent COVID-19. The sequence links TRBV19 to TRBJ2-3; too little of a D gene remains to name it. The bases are TGTGCCAGTAGTACTGTTACTAGCACAGATACGCAGTATTTT. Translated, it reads CASSTVTSTDTQYF. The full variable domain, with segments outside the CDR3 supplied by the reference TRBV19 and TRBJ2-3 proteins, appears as DGGITQSPKYLFRKEGQNVTLSCEQNLNHDAMYWYRQDPGQGLRLIYYSQIVNDFQKGDIAEGYSVSREKKESFPLTVTSAQKNPTAFYLCASSTVTSTDTQYFGPGTRLTVL.